This TCR beta chain was sequenced in a study of T cells after yellow fever vaccination. Overall study findings and caveats: Boosting was followed by the reappearance of most primary-vaccination clones (just under 97% CD4, about 90% CD8). Abundant bulk-population clonotypes could contaminate the FACS-sorted repertoires. A minor fraction of clonotypes spanned both CD4 and CD8 compartments.

Trimming took 5 bases from V and 8 from J, leaving 15 bases between them. This CDR3 is 13 amino acids long. This clonotype occurred many times. The antigen is undetermined. UMIs were added to TCR cDNA along with a universal primer site when it was made by 5'RACE template switching. Each CDR3 protein is one row after TCRdb ran MiXCR on the 5' RACE reads. This sample has about 310,000 distinct CDR3 sequences; less than 4.5% occur once, and the top ten carry around a quarter. Material: PBMCs, obtained on the day of the yellow fever booster vaccination. This chain connects TRBV12-3 or TRBV12-4 to TRBJ1-1; D is ambiguous. The origin of this receptor is a man between 18 and 35 years old who received the YFV17D yellow fever vaccine. As DNA, the CDR3 is TGTGCCAGCAGTCCCAACATCCATCAGGAAGCTTTCTTT. Translating gives CASSPNIHQEAFF.